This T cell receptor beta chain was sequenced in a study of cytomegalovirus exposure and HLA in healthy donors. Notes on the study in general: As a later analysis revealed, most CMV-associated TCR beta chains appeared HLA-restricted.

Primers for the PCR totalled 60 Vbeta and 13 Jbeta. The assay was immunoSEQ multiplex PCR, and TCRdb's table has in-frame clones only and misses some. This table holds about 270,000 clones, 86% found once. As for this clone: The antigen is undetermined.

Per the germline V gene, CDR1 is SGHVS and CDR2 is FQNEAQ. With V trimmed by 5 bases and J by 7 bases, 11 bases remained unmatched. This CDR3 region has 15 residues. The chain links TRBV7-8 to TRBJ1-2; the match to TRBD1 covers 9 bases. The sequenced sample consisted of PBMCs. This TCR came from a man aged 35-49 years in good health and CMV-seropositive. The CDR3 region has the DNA TGTGCCAGCAGCCCGAGACCGGGGACAGGGCCTGGCTACACCTTC. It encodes CASSPRPGTGPGYTF.